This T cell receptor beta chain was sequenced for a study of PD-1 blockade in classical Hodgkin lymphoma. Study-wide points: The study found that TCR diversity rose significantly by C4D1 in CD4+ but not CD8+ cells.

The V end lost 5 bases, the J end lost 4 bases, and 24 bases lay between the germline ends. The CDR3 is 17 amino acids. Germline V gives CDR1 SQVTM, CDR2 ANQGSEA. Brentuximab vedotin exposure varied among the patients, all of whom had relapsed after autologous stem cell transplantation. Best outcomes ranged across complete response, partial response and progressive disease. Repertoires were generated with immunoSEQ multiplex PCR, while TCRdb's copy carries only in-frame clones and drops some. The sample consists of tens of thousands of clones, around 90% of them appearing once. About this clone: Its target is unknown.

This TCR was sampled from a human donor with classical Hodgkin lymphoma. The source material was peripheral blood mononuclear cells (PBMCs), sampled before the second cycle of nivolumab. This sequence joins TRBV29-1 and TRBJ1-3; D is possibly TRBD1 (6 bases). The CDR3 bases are TGCAGCGTTAGTCGTCAGGGGAACGGAGGGTCAGGAAACACCATATATTTT. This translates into CSVSRQGNGGSGNTIYF.